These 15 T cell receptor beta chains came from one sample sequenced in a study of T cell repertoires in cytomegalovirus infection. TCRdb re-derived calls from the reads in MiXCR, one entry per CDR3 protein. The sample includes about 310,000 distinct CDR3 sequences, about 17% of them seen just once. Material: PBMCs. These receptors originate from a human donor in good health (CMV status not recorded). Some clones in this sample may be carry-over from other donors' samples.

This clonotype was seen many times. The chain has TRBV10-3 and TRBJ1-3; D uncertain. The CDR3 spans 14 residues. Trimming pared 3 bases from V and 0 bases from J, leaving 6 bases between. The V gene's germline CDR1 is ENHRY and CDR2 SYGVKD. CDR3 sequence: CAISDTVSGNTIYF. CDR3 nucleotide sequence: TGTGCCATCAGTGATACGGTCTCTGGAAACACCATATATTTT.

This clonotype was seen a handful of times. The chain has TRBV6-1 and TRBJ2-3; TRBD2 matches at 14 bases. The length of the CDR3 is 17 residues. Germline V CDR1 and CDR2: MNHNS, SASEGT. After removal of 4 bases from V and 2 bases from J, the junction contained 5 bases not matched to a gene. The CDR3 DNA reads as TGTGCCAGCAGTGTGGGACTAGCGGGAGACATCACAGATACGCAGTATTTT. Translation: CASSVGLAGDITDTQYF.

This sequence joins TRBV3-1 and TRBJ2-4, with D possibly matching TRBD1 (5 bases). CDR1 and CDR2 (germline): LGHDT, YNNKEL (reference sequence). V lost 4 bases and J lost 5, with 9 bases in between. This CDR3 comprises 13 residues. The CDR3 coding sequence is TGTGCCAGCAGCCCAGGGTCCGAAAACATTCAGTACTTC. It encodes CASSPGSENIQYF.

CDR3 sequence: CASSLAAMSEQYF. CDR3 in DNA: TGTGCCAGCAGCTTGGCCGCCATGAGCGAGCAGTACTTC. The V call is TRBV5-4, the J call TRBJ2-7; unclear D gene. The CDR3 has 13 amino acids. Germline lookup yields CDR1 SGHNT and CDR2 YYREEE (reference sequence). V dropped 0 bases and J dropped 6 bases, with 10 bases sitting between them.

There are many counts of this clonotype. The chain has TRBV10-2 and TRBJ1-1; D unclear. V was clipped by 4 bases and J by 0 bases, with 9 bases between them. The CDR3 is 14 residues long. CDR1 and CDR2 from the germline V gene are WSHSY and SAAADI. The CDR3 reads CASSVPGVNTEAFF. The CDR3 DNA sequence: TGCGCCAGCAGTGTTCCGGGAGTGAACACTGAAGCTTTCTTT.

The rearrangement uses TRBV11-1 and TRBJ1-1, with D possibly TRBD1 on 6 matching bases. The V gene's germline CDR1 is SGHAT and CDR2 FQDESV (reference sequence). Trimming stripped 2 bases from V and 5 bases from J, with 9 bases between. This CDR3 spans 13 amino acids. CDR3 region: CASSLNRETEAFF. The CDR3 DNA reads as TGTGCCAGCAGCTTAAACAGGGAAACTGAAGCTTTCTTT. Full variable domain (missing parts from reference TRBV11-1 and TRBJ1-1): EAEVAQSPRYKITEKSQAVAFWCDPISGHATLYWYRQILGQGPELLVQFQDESVVDDSQLPKDRFSAERLKGVDSTLKIQPAELGDSAMYLCASSLNRETEAFFGQGTRLTVV.

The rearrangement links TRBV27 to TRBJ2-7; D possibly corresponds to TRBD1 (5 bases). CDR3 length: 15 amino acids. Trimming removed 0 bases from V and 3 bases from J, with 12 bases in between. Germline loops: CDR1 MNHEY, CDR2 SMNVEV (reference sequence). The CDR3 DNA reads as TGTGCCAGCAGTTTATCGCCAGGGTCACACTACGAGCAGTACTTC. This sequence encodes CASSLSPGSHYEQYF.

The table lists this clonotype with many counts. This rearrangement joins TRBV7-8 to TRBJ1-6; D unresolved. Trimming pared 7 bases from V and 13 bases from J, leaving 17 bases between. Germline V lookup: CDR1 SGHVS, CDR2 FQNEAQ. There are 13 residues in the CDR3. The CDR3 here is CASMGGRGEPLHF. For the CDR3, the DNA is TGTGCCAGCATGGGAGGCCGCGGGGAGCCCCTCCACTTT.

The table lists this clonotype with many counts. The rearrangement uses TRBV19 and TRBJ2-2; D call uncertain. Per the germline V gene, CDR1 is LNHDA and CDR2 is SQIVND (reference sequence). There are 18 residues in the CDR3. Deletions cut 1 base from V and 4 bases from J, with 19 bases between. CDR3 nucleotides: TGTGCCAGTAGTATAGTTCTCTGGGCCGGGTCGGGCACCGGGGAGCTGTTTTTT. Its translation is CASSIVLWAGSGTGELFF.

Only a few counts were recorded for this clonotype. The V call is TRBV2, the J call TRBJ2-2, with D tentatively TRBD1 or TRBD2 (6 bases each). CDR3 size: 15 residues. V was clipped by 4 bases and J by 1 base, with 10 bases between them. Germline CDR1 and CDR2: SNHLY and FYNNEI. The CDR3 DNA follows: TGTGCCAGCAGTGGGGGGGCCGGGAACACCGGGGAGCTGTTTTTT. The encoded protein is CASSGGAGNTGELFF.

The CDR3 DNA reads TGTGCCAGCGGACAGTCCGTTTTAGGGCCCCTCCACTTT. Translation: CASGQSVLGPLHF. V usage is TRBV2 and J usage is TRBJ1-6; possible D gene TRBD1, 6 bases. This CDR3 is built from 13 residues. Germline values: CDR1 SNHLY, CDR2 FYNNEI. V was cut by 8 bases and J by 13 bases, with 18 bases left in between.

The CDR3 reads CASSYSYPSGGKWGTEAFF. CDR3 sequence (DNA): TGTGCCAGCAGTTACTCTTACCCCTCAGGGGGAAAGTGGGGCACTGAAGCTTTCTTT. This rearrangement joins TRBV6-6 to TRBJ1-1, with 7 nucleotides matching TRBD1. V lost 0 bases, J lost 4 bases, and 17 bases stayed unmatched. CDR3 length equals 19 residues. Germline CDR1 is MNHNY and CDR2 is SVGAGI (reference sequence).

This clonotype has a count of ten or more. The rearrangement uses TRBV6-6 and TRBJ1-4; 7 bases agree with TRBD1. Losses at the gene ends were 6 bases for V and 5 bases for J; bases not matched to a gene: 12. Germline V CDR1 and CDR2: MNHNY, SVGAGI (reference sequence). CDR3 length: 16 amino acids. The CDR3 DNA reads TGTGCCAGCAGCCGAGGATGGGGGACAGAGAATGAAAAACTGTTTTTT. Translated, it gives CASSRGWGTENEKLFF.

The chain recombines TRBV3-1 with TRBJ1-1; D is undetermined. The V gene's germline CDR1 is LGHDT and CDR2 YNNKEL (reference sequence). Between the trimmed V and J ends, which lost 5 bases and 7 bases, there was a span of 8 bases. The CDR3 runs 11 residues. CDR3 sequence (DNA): TGTGCCAGCAGCAGAGGGCGTGAAGCTTTCTTT. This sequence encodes CASSRGREAFF.

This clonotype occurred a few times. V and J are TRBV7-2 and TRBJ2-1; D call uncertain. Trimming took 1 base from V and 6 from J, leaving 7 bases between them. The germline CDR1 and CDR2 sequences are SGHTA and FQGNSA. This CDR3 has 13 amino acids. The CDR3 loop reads CASSLGWVNEQFF. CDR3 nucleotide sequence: TGTGCCAGCAGCTTAGGGTGGGTCAATGAGCAGTTCTTC. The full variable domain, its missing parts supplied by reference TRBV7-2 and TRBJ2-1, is GAGVSQSPSNKVTEKGKDVELRCDPISGHTALYWYRQSLGQGLEFLIYFQGNSAPDKSGLPSDRFSAERTGGSVSTLTIQRTQQEDSAVYLCASSLGWVNEQFFGPGTRLTVL.